These 18 T cell receptor beta chains share one sample of origin, sequenced in a study of regulatory T cells in long-lasting Graves disease. Time point described: newly diagnosed GD, antithyroid drugs for less than 3 months. There was RNA extracted from PBMCs, and the TCR library was made from it. With iRepertoire HTBI primers and Arm-PCR of CDR3 regions, TCR beta libraries were built. TCRdb passed the multiplex PCR reads through MiXCR, listing each CDR3 protein once. The table records hundreds of thousands of distinct CDR3 sequences, 16% of them present only once. The same data also contributed to another study, on T cells in Graves' hyperthyroidism and ophthalmopathy.

The sequencing here drew on peripheral blood mononuclear cells (PBMCs), taken at new diagnosis, from a patient treated with antithyroid drugs. The receptors here all came from a woman in her thirties with Graves disease.

This clonotype was found many times. The rearrangement joins TRBV7-9 to TRBJ1-1; D is uncertain. This CDR3 comprises 15 residues. Germline V gene data show CDR1 as SEHNR and CDR2 as FQNEAQ (reference sequence). Deletions cut 5 bases from V and 2 bases from J, with 15 bases between. Here the CDR3 reads CASSPRVVVNTEAFF. CDR3 DNA: TGTGCCAGCAGCCCGCGGGTTGTGGTAAACACTGAAGCTTTCTTT.

This clonotype was counted ten times or more. The chain employs TRBV28 and TRBJ2-7, with D unclear. CDR3 length: 14 residues. Trimming took off 3 bases at V and 0 bases at J, with 9 bases between the two ends. Germline V gene data show CDR1 as MDHEN and CDR2 as SYDVKM. The CDR3 sequence: CASSFSPFSYEQYF. DNA of the CDR3: TGTGCCAGCAGTTTTTCCCCGTTCTCCTACGAGCAGTACTTC.

This clonotype was picked up many times. The chain uses TRBV3-1 and TRBJ2-1, with D possibly TRBD1 on 5 matching bases. V dropped 6 bases and J dropped 4 bases, with 7 bases sitting between them. The CDR3 sequence is 12 residues long. Germline V gene sequence: CDR1 LGHDT, CDR2 YNNKEL (reference sequence). In DNA, the CDR3 is TGTGCCAGCAGTCGACAGTACAATGAGCAGTTCTTC. Translated: CASSRQYNEQFF.

In its sample, this clonotype was seen a few times. V is TRBV4-1 and J is TRBJ2-3, with D tentatively TRBD2 (6 bases). This CDR3 is built from 16 residues. V lost 0 bases to trimming and J lost 3 bases, with 13 bases between them. Germline CDR1 and CDR2: MGHRA and YSYEKL. The CDR3 sequence: CASSQEMGGGTDTQYF. The CDR3 nucleotides read TGCGCCAGCAGCCAAGAAATGGGAGGCGGGACAGATACGCAGTATTTT.

This clonotype was recorded only once. Possible read error: a much larger clone is one base away. The gene calls are TRBV6-6 and TRBJ2-3; 11 bases align to TRBD1. CDR3 size: 15 residues. Germline V gene data show CDR1 as MNHNY and CDR2 as SVGAGI (reference sequence). J lost 4 bases, V lost 0 bases, and 0 bases had no gene match. The CDR3 loop reads CASSYSGQGADTQYF. Written as DNA, the CDR3 is TGTGCCAGCAGTTACTCGGGACAGGGGGCAGATACGCAGTATTTT.

This clonotype was recorded at least ten times. The V call is TRBV3-1, the J call TRBJ1-1; unclear D gene. V shed 3 bases and J shed 1 base, with 6 bases lying between them. This CDR3 spans 13 amino acids. Germline V gene data show CDR1 as LGHDT and CDR2 as YNNKEL (reference sequence). CDR3 amino acids: CASSQIENTEAFF. The CDR3, as DNA: TGTGCCAGCAGCCAGATTGAGAACACTGAAGCTTTCTTT.

This clonotype has only a few counts. The J gene is TRBJ2-2, the V gene TRBV19; D not resolved. The V gene's germline CDR1 is LNHDA and CDR2 SQIVND (reference sequence). This CDR3 has 12 amino acids. The V gene lost 9 bases and the J gene lost 3 bases, with 8 bases spanning the gap. The CDR3 nucleotides read TGTGCCAGCCTAGAAGACACCGGGGAGCTGTTTTTT. Translated, it gives CASLEDTGELFF.

There are many counts of this clonotype. This rearrangement joins TRBV18 to TRBJ1-2; possibly TRBD1 for D (6 bases). CDR3 size: 14 residues. Germline CDR1 is KGHSH and CDR2 is LQKENI. Trimming removed 1 base at V and 6 bases at J, with 12 bases between. CDR3 loop: CASSPLGHQDGYTF. CDR3 DNA: TGTGCCAGCTCACCACTGGGACACCAGGATGGCTACACCTTC.

This clonotype showed up many times. The rearrangement uses TRBV11-2 and TRBJ1-1; D gene unclear. The V end lost 2 bases, the J end lost 1 base, and 8 bases lay between the germline ends. Germline CDR1 is SGHAT and CDR2 is FQNNGV. The CDR3 spans 14 residues. The CDR3 spells CASSLKLRNTEAFF. DNA for the CDR3: TGTGCCAGCAGCTTAAAGCTCAGGAACACTGAAGCTTTCTTT.

This clonotype came up many times. This sequence joins TRBV4-1 and TRBJ2-1; TRBD2 matches at 12 bases. The junction had 6 bases not matched to a gene; V was cut back by 2 bases and J by 7 bases. The CDR3 has 16 residues. CDR1 and CDR2 from the germline V gene are MGHRA and YSYEKL. The CDR3 DNA is TGCGCCAGCAGCCAAAATAGACTAGCGGGAGTGAATGAGCAGTTCTTC. Its protein is CASSQNRLAGVNEQFF.

The chain employs TRBV7-9 and TRBJ1-1; TRBD1 agrees at 9 bases. Germline V gene data show CDR1 as SEHNR and CDR2 as FQNEAQ (reference sequence). The CDR3 is 18 residues long. V was pared by 1 base and J by 1 base, with 10 bases of the junction left unmatched. CDR3 DNA sequence: TGTGCCAGCAGCTTAGTAGGCTTCTGGGACAGGGAGAACACTGAAGCTTTCTTT. It translates to CASSLVGFWDRENTEAFF.

This clonotype has more than one count but fewer than ten. The CDR3 loop is CSVEDHRETNTGELFF. Written as DNA, the CDR3 is TGCAGCGTTGAAGACCACAGGGAAACGAACACCGGGGAGCTGTTTTTT. This chain joins TRBV29-1 and TRBJ2-2; a weak D match, TRBD1 (6 bases). Germline V lookup: CDR1 SQVTM, CDR2 ANQGSEA. CDR3 length equals 16 residues. The V end was cut by 0 bases, the J end by 0 bases, with 11 bases between.

This clonotype was seen repeatedly, ten times or more. The CDR3 DNA follows: TGTGCCAGGGGGGGGGGGAACACTGAAGCTTTCTTT. It specifies CARGGGNTEAFF. The V gene is TRBV2, the J gene TRBJ1-1, with D possibly TRBD1 on 5 matching bases. V lost 9 bases and J 1 base, leaving 9 bases between the germline ends. Germline lookup yields CDR1 SNHLY and CDR2 FYNNEI. The CDR3 has 12 amino acids. The full variable domain, completed using reference TRBV2 and TRBJ1-1, is EPEVTQTPSHQVTQMGQEVILRCVPISNHLYFYWYRQILGQKVEFLVSFYNNEISEKSEIFDDQFSVERPDGSNFTLKIRSTKLEDSAMYFCARGGGNTEAFFGQGTRLTVV.

This chain links TRBV6-5 with TRBJ2-2; D remains unclear. V shed 3 bases and J shed 6 bases, with 20 bases lying between them. The CDR3 covers 17 residues. CDR1 and CDR2 from the germline V gene are MNHEY and SVGAGI. The DNA for the CDR3 is TGTGCCAGCAGTTATGAGGCCCTCCTTGATGTCCCCGGGGAGCTGTTTTTT. This gives the protein CASSYEALLDVPGELFF.

The J gene is TRBJ2-3, the V gene TRBV19; TRBD2 matches at 8 bases. The CDR3 has 15 residues. J was trimmed by 3 bases and V by 6 bases; bases with no gene match: 8. Germline V gene lookup returns CDR1 LNHDA and CDR2 SQIVND (reference sequence). The CDR3 DNA is TGTGCCAGTAGGAGTCGGGAGGGCCGGACAGATACGCAGTATTTT. This sequence encodes CASRSREGRTDTQYF.

In its sample, this clonotype was seen many times. This chain connects TRBV12-3 or TRBV12-4 to TRBJ2-7, with D tentatively TRBD2 (6 bases). V lost 6 bases and J 7 bases, leaving 22 bases between the germline ends. This CDR3 spans 15 amino acids. The CDR3 protein is CASRQTSGDSGEQYF. The DNA of the CDR3 is TGTGCCAGCAGACAGACTAGTGGGGACTCTGGAGAGCAGTACTTC.

This clonotype was observed a handful of times. The chain carries TRBV7-9 and TRBJ2-3; 8 bases fit TRBD2. This CDR3 region has 20 residues. V shed 2 bases, J shed 1 base, and the junction held 17 bases outside the gene matches. Germline lookup yields CDR1 SEHNR and CDR2 FQNEAQ (reference sequence). CDR3 in DNA: TGTGCCAGCAGCTTATGGCGGGGGGTCCAGAGAAGAGGTGGCACAGATACGCAGTATTTT. Translation gives CASSLWRGVQRRGGTDTQYF.

This clonotype was seen more than once but under ten times. The gene calls are TRBV18 and TRBJ2-6, with TRBD1 matching 9 bases. Trimming removed 0 bases from V and 0 bases from J; junction bases left unmatched: 3. Germline-derived CDR1 and CDR2 are KGHSH and LQKENI. The CDR3 spans 18 residues. CDR3 sequence (DNA): TGTGCCAGCTCACCACCCGGGACAGGGCTCTCTGGGGCCAACGTCCTGACTTTC. Amino acids: CASSPPGTGLSGANVLTF. The full variable domain, its missing parts supplied by reference TRBV18 and TRBJ2-6, is NAGVMQNPRHLVRRRGQEARLRCSPMKGHSHVYWYRQLPEEGLKFMVYLQKENIIDESGMPKERFSAEFPKEGPSILRIQQVVRGDSAAYFCASSPPGTGLSGANVLTFGAGSRLTVL.